This T cell receptor (beta chain) was recovered during a study of spatial heterogeneity in lung cancer. Broader study findings: Resection blood, more than follow-up blood, showed ubiquitous expanded tumor TCRs.

A word on this clonotype: The antigen remains undetermined.

The library protocol tagged each TCR cDNA with a unique molecular identifier. From the 5' RACE reads, TCRdb called clonotypes with MiXCR, one entry per CDR3 protein. The data contain around 25,000 distinct CDR3 sequences, about a tenth of them singletons. Time point denoted: blood at routine non-recurrence follow-up after resection. The input material, whole RNA from tumor, nontumor lung or frozen PBMC, was sequenced unsorted. The CDR3 is 13 residues long. The germline V gene has CDR1 SEHNR and CDR2 FQNEAQ (reference sequence). The V gene lost 3 bases and the J gene lost 5 bases, with 8 bases spanning the gap.

The sample in question was PBMCs, obtained at follow-up. The rearrangement links TRBV7-9 to TRBJ1-5; D unclear. This clonotype was obtained from a male donor with early-stage non-small cell lung cancer. The CDR3 DNA is TGTGCCAGCAGCTTTTCGTGGGATCAGCCCCAGCATTTT. Its translation is CASSFSWDQPQHF.